The clone carrying this T cell receptor (beta chain) occurred a few times. Its antigen is not identified. These data come from a study of shared clonotypes between healthy human individuals. General study results and limits: Incomplete sequencing of sorted subsets was indicated by rarefaction despite large depth.

The data were produced by immunoSEQ multiplex PCR, yet TCRdb's version contains in-frame clones alone and is incomplete. The data contain approximately 530,000 clones, about 96% of them singletons. Recent vaccinations or acute infections were absent in the healthy HIV-negative adult donors. The sequence was obtained from a woman in her 30s in good health. Input material: naive CD4+ T cells sorted from blood. Subset described: CD45RA+ positively selected.

The DNA of the CDR3 is TGTGCCTGGAGTACGGGGGTGGATCAGCCCCAGCATTTT. Its protein is CAWSTGVDQPQHF. The J gene is TRBJ1-5, the V gene TRBV30; a possible D gene is TRBD1 (5 bases). Deletions cut 2 bases from V and 5 bases from J, with 10 bases between. Germline V gene sequence: CDR1 GTSNPN, CDR2 SVGIG (reference sequence). The CDR3 has 13 amino acids.